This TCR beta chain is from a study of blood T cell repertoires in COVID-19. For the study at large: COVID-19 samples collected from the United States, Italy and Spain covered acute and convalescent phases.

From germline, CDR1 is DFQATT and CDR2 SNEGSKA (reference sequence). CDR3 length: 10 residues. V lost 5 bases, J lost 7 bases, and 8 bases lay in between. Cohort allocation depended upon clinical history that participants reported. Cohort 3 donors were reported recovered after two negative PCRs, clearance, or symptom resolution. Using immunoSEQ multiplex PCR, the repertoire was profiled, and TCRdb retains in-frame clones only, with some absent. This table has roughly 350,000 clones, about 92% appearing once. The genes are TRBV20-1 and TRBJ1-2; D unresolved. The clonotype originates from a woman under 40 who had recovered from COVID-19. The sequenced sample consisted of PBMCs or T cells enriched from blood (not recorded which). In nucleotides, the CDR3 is TGCAGTGCTGCTAATCTTGGCTACACCTTC. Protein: CSAANLGYTF.